The next 2 T cell receptor beta chains were all read from a single sample in a study of T cell responses to AZD1222 COVID-19 vaccine. Clones were sequenced by immunoSEQ multiplex PCR, and TCRdb holds only the in-frame ones, with some missing. The repertoire has some 170,000 clones, 90% to 95% of them found once; the top ten carry less than 3%. This material consisted of peripheral blood, taken on day 0 of AZD1222 vaccination. The receptors here all came from an adult in good health.

In nucleotides, the CDR3 is TGTGCCAGCAGTGAGGGTTCGAGCAATGAGCAGTTCTTC. Encoded protein: CASSEGSSNEQFF. V is TRBV6-4 and J is TRBJ2-1; no clear D gene. Germline assignment: CDR1 MRHNA and CDR2 SNTAGT. Between the trimmed V and J ends, which lost 3 bases and 6 bases, there was a span of 9 bases. The CDR3 has 13 amino acids.

This clone showed up just once. The chain has TRBV5-4 and TRBJ1-1; 11 bases line up with TRBD1. This CDR3 is built from 16 residues. The junction had 16 bases not matched to a gene; V was cut back by 4 bases and J by 11 bases. Per germline, CDR1 SGHNT and CDR2 YYREEE (reference sequence). CDR3 nucleotide sequence: TGTGCCAGCAGCGCACTAGGGGCGCGGACAGGGGGCGAGGCTTTCTTT. Protein product: CASSALGARTGGEAFF.